A single sample is the source of the 23 T cell receptor beta chains below, sequenced in a study of cytomegalovirus exposure and HLA in healthy donors. The PCR used 60 Vbeta and 13 Jbeta primers. The method was immunoSEQ multiplex PCR; TCRdb's version includes in-frame clones alone and lacks a portion of them. This table lists around 51,000 clones. Specimen: PBMCs. The receptor set was obtained from a man aged 40-55 years in good health and CMV-seropositive.

The chain carries TRBV25-1 and TRBJ2-2, with 7 bases matching TRBD1. V was pared by 3 bases and J by 4 bases, with 11 bases of the junction left unmatched. Germline V CDR1 and CDR2: MGHDK, SYGVNS. The CDR3 runs to 17 residues. CDR3 in amino acids: CASSEAKTGLGTGELFF. The DNA for the CDR3 is TGTGCCAGCAGTGAGGCCAAGACAGGGTTGGGCACCGGGGAGCTGTTTTTT.

The chain couples TRBV11-3 to TRBJ2-1; 9 bases are shared with TRBD1. The CDR3 is made up of 13 amino acids. V shed 5 bases and J 9 bases; nucleotides not matched to a gene: 5. CDR1 and CDR2 from the germline V gene are SGHNT and YENEEA. CDR3 amino acids: CASSRDRAVEQFF. The CDR3 DNA sequence: TGTGCCAGCAGCCGGGACAGGGCGGTTGAGCAGTTCTTC.

The chain has TRBV5-1 and TRBJ1-1, with D perhaps matching TRBD1 (6 bases). The CDR3 runs to 14 residues. Per germline, CDR1 SGHRS and CDR2 YFSETQ. Trimming stripped 3 bases from V and 0 bases from J, with 9 bases between. CDR3 DNA: TGCGCCAGCAGCTCGGGACAAATGAACACTGAAGCTTTCTTT. Translation gives CASSSGQMNTEAFF.

The V call is TRBV5-5, the J call TRBJ2-5, with TRBD2 matching over 7 bases. Germline-derived CDR1 and CDR2 are SGHKS and YYEKEE (reference sequence). The V segment lost 4 bases and the J segment 5 bases; nucleotides outside the gene matches: 20. CDR3 length: 18 amino acids. This CDR3 is CASSVFRTGSLGGETQYF. The CDR3, as DNA: TGTGCCAGCAGCGTTTTTCGTACCGGCAGCCTGGGAGGGGAGACCCAGTACTTC.

CDR3 amino acids: CASSPTENQPQHF. CDR3 DNA sequence: TGTGCCAGCAGCCCGACAGAAAATCAGCCCCAGCATTTT. The chain employs TRBV7-9 and TRBJ1-5; possibly TRBD1 for D (5 bases). Germline-derived CDR1 and CDR2 are SEHNR and FQNEAQ (reference sequence). The CDR3 extends over 13 amino acids. The V gene lost 5 bases and the J gene lost 4 bases, with 9 bases spanning the gap.

The rearrangement uses TRBV14 and TRBJ1-3; 7 positions match TRBD1. V lost 1 base, J lost 5 bases, and 5 bases stayed unmatched. The CDR3 is 15 amino acids. Germline assignment: CDR1 SGHDN and CDR2 FVKESK. CDR3 sequence (DNA): TGTGCCAGCAGCCAAGGACAGGACAGGAGAAACACCATATATTTT. It yields the protein CASSQGQDRRNTIYF.

V is TRBV10-3 and J is TRBJ1-1, with TRBD1 matching over 9 bases. The CDR3 is made up of 16 amino acids. V gave up 3 bases and J gave up 0 bases; unmatched junction bases: 5. The V gene's germline CDR1 is ENHRY and CDR2 SYGVKD. CDR3 sequence (DNA): TGTGCCATCAGTGACAGAACAGGGGGCCTGAACACTGAAGCTTTCTTT. Amino acid sequence: CAISDRTGGLNTEAFF.

This sequence joins TRBV5-1 and TRBJ1-1; TRBD1 aligns across 10 bases. This CDR3 has 13 amino acids. With V trimmed by 9 bases and J by 4 bases, 6 bases remained unmatched. The V gene's germline CDR1 is SGHRS and CDR2 YFSETQ. The CDR3 DNA is TGCGCCACCCGCGGACAGGGGGTCACTGAAGCTTTCTTT. It specifies CATRGQGVTEAFF.

This chain joins TRBV11-2 and TRBJ1-1; D gene unclear. Germline V gene sequence: CDR1 SGHAT, CDR2 FQNNGV. V lost 5 bases and J lost 2, with 6 bases in between. The CDR3 extends over 12 amino acids. CDR3 sequence: CASSAGNTEAFF. DNA of the CDR3: TGTGCCAGCAGCGCAGGTAACACTGAAGCTTTCTTT.

The V gene is TRBV6-4, the J gene TRBJ2-1; 7 positions match TRBD2. The germline V gene has CDR1 MRHNA and CDR2 SNTAGT. The CDR3 is made up of 15 amino acids. V trimming: 3 bases; J trimming: 6 bases; junction bases outside the gene matches: 8. CDR3 nucleotide sequence: TGTGCCAGCAGTGAGGAGGCGGGAGAGGTCAATGAGCAGTTCTTC. Translation: CASSEEAGEVNEQFF.

The V gene is TRBV5-1, the J gene TRBJ1-1; unclear D gene. Germline V gene data show CDR1 as SGHRS and CDR2 as YFSETQ. Trimming stripped 0 bases from V and 2 bases from J, with 14 bases between. The CDR3 length is 16 residues. The CDR3 sequence: CASSLAPRGNNTEAFF. The CDR3 coding sequence is TGCGCCAGCAGCTTGGCCCCCCGGGGTAATAACACTGAAGCTTTCTTT.

The chain uses TRBV2 and TRBJ1-5; 8 bases match TRBD1. There are 14 residues in the CDR3. Trimming cost V 3 bases and J 7 bases; bases outside gene matches: 5. The germline V gene has CDR1 SNHLY and CDR2 FYNNEI. CDR3 in DNA: TGTGCCAGCAGTGATCGGACAGGGTCGCAGCCCCAGCATTTT. Its protein product is CASSDRTGSQPQHF. Filled out from reference TRBV2 and TRBJ1-5, the complete variable domain reads EPEVTQTPSHQVTQMGQEVILRCVPISNHLYFYWYRQILGQKVEFLVSFYNNEISEKSEIFDDQFSVERPDGSNFTLKIRSTKLEDSAMYFCASSDRTGSQPQHFGDGTRLSIL.

This sequence joins TRBV10-3 and TRBJ2-7; 9 bases fit TRBD1. Germline V gene sequence: CDR1 ENHRY, CDR2 SYGVKD. V trimming: 5 bases; J trimming: 2 bases; junction bases outside the gene matches: 10. This CDR3 is 16 amino acids long. The CDR3 bases are TGTGCCATCAGTCGCCCCGACAGGGGGGGCACCTACGAGCAGTACTTC. Its protein is CAISRPDRGGTYEQYF.

This chain links TRBV30 with TRBJ2-2, with a possible D match to TRBD1 (8 bases). This CDR3 contains 12 residues. Per germline, CDR1 GTSNPN and CDR2 SVGIG (reference sequence). V lost 5 bases, J lost 8 bases, and 12 bases lay in between. CDR3 loop: CAWDRGGGELFF. CDR3 bases: TGTGCCTGGGACAGGGGAGGGGGGGAGCTGTTTTTT.

The V and J genes are TRBV19 and TRBJ1-5, with 7 bases identical to TRBD1. J gave up 7 bases and V 7 bases, and 10 bases lay outside the gene matches. The CDR3 covers 14 residues. Germline V lookup: CDR1 LNHDA, CDR2 SQIVND (reference sequence). The CDR3 sequence: CASNHRQGGQPQHF. The CDR3 DNA reads TGTGCCAGTAACCATCGACAGGGCGGCCAGCCCCAGCATTTT.

The chain joins TRBV5-1 to TRBJ2-6; D might be TRBD1 (6 bases). CDR1 and CDR2 from the germline V gene are SGHRS and YFSETQ. The V gene lost 4 bases and the J gene lost 3 bases, with 14 bases spanning the gap. The CDR3 loop spans 16 amino acids. CDR3 loop: CASSVLQGSGANVLTF. The DNA of the CDR3 is TGCGCCAGCAGCGTCTTACAGGGAAGTGGGGCCAACGTCCTGACTTTC.

This rearrangement joins TRBV6-1 to TRBJ2-7; TRBD1 matches at 9 bases. Trimming took 3 bases from V and 3 from J; bases not matched to a gene: 3. Germline V gene lookup returns CDR1 MNHNS and CDR2 SASEGT. The CDR3 contains 14 residues. CDR3 amino acids: CASSEGQGHYEQYF. CDR3 in DNA: TGTGCCAGCAGTGAGGGACAGGGCCACTACGAGCAGTACTTC.

This rearrangement joins TRBV29-1 to TRBJ2-7; no firm D call. Trimming cost V 4 bases and J 1 base, with 11 bases left between them. Germline V gene lookup returns CDR1 SQVTM and CDR2 ANQGSEA. The CDR3 is made up of 13 amino acids. CDR3 amino acids: CSVALSSSYEQYF. CDR3 nucleotide sequence: TGCAGCGTTGCTTTATCCAGTTCCTACGAGCAGTACTTC.

The chain is built from TRBV11-2 and TRBJ2-2, with D perhaps TRBD1 (5 bases). This CDR3 is built from 15 residues. Trimming took 4 bases from V and 3 from J, leaving 12 bases between them. Germline V gene lookup returns CDR1 SGHAT and CDR2 FQNNGV. CDR3 region: CASSSGRVDTGELFF. The DNA for the CDR3 is TGTGCCAGCAGCTCGGGCAGGGTTGACACCGGGGAGCTGTTTTTT.

The CDR3 is CASSVGGYSGNTIYF. The CDR3 DNA sequence: TGTGCCAGCAGCGTCGGGGGATACTCTGGAAACACCATATATTTT. The gene calls are TRBV7-9 and TRBJ1-3; D is perhaps TRBD1 (5 bases). Per germline, CDR1 SEHNR and CDR2 FQNEAQ (reference sequence). With 5 bases removed from V and 0 bases from J, the gap between germline ends came to 11 bases. The CDR3 is 15 residues long.

The chain carries TRBV6-6 and TRBJ2-1, with TRBD2 matching over 11 bases. V lost 8 bases and J lost 9; bases outside the gene matches: 3. The CDR3 consists of 12 residues. Germline V gene lookup returns CDR1 MNHNY and CDR2 SVGAGI (reference sequence). DNA for the CDR3: TGTGCCAGCCTAGCGGGAGGAATTGAGCAGTTCTTC. As protein: CASLAGGIEQFF.

The chain has TRBV5-4 and TRBJ2-2; 7 bases map to TRBD2. The CDR3 is made up of 14 amino acids. The germline gives CDR1 SGHNT, CDR2 YYREEE (reference sequence). V trimming: 10 bases; J trimming: 1 base; junction bases outside the gene matches: 7. The DNA of the CDR3 is TGTGCCTGGAGCGGGGAACAGAACACCGGGGAGCTGTTTTTT. As protein: CAWSGEQNTGELFF.

The V and J genes are TRBV5-1 and TRBJ2-7; maybe TRBD1 (6 bases). Trimming removed 2 bases at V and 2 bases at J, with 8 bases between. Germline V gene lookup returns CDR1 SGHRS and CDR2 YFSETQ. This CDR3 contains 13 residues. The CDR3 sequence is CASSFDRTYEQYF. The CDR3 DNA reads TGCGCCAGCAGCTTCGACAGGACCTACGAGCAGTACTTC.